Below are 14 T cell receptor beta chains sequenced from a single sample in a study of blood T cell repertoires in COVID-19. Assay used: immunoSEQ multiplex PCR; TCRdb lists only in-frame clones, some missing. The data contain about 200,000 clones, about 89% of them singletons. Sequenced material: PBMCs or T cells enriched from blood (not recorded which). The receptor source for this set is a woman in her late teens or twenties who had recovered from COVID-19.

V usage is TRBV11-2 and J usage is TRBJ2-3; 8 nucleotides match TRBD2. This CDR3 is 15 amino acids long. CDR1 is SGHAT, CDR2 FQNNGV, per germline. V lost 5 bases and J lost 6; bases outside the gene matches: 10. CDR3 sequence (DNA): TGTGCCAGCAGCCCGACTAGCGTTGGGGTGGATACGCAGTATTTT. Its protein is CASSPTSVGVDTQYF.

The DNA of the CDR3 is TGCAGCGTTGTTCTACAGGTAGCCTACGAGCAGTACTTC. Amino acids: CSVVLQVAYEQYF. The chain recombines TRBV29-1 with TRBJ2-7, with a possible D match to TRBD1 (5 bases). There are 13 residues in the CDR3. V was clipped by 4 bases and J by 2 bases, with 12 bases between them. Germline lookup yields CDR1 SQVTM and CDR2 ANQGSEA.

V usage is TRBV3-1 (or the pseudogene TRBV3-2) and J usage is TRBJ1-1, with 7 bases identical to TRBD1. Trimming took 0 bases from V and 7 from J; bases not matched to a gene: 2. The germline V gene has CDR1 LGHDT and CDR2 YNNKEL (reference sequence). This CDR3 spans 13 amino acids. CDR3 loop: CASSQDRGLEAFF. CDR3 DNA: TGTGCCAGCAGCCAAGATAGGGGGCTTGAAGCTTTCTTT.

The count of this clone is one. The CDR3 DNA reads TGTGCCACCAATTCCAGACAGGGGACGCAGTATTTT. It yields the protein CATNSRQGTQYF. The chain is built from TRBV24-1 and TRBJ2-3; 8 positions match TRBD1. CDR3 length: 12 amino acids. Trimming cost V 8 bases and J 9 bases; bases outside gene matches: 6. Germline V gene sequence: CDR1 KGHDR, CDR2 SFDVKD.

The rearrangement links TRBV15 to TRBJ2-2; D is ambiguous. The ends were cut back, 0 bases at V and 6 bases at J, with 8 bases in the middle. From germline, CDR1 is LNHNV and CDR2 YYDKDF (reference sequence). This CDR3 region has 14 residues. This CDR3 is CATSRDRSPGELFF. The DNA of the CDR3 is TGTGCCACCAGCAGAGATCGGTCACCCGGGGAGCTGTTTTTT. The full variable domain, in which reference TRBV15 and TRBJ2-2 provide the parts outside the CDR3, is DAMVIQNPRYQVTQFGKPVTLSCSQTLNHNVMYWYQQKSSQAPKLLFHYYDKDFNNEADTPDNFQSRRPNTSFCFLDIRSPGLGDTAMYLCATSRDRSPGELFFGEGSRLTVL.

The chain has TRBV30 and TRBJ2-5; D is uncertain. The CDR3 sequence is 12 residues long. In germline, CDR1 is GTSNPN, CDR2 SVGIG (reference sequence). The ends were cut back, 6 bases at V and 2 bases at J, with 10 bases in the middle. The DNA for the CDR3 is TGTGCCTGCGCCTCAGATCAAGAGACCCAGTACTTC. Translated: CACASDQETQYF.

The chain has TRBV5-1 and TRBJ1-5, with a weak D call TRBD1 (5 bases). CDR3 size: 16 residues. The V gene lost 0 bases and the J gene lost 0 bases, with 10 bases spanning the gap. The germline gives CDR1 SGHRS, CDR2 YFSETQ. The CDR3 is CASSLGGAYSNQPQHF. The CDR3 DNA reads as TGCGCCAGCAGCTTGGGTGGGGCCTATAGCAATCAGCCCCAGCATTTT.

The chain is built from TRBV5-1 and TRBJ2-7; the D gene is possibly TRBD1 (7 bases). V dropped 7 bases and J dropped 1 base, with 15 bases sitting between them. The CDR3 sequence is 14 residues long. CDR1 and CDR2 from the germline V gene are SGHRS and YFSETQ. CDR3 DNA: TGCGCCAGCGGAGGAGGGGGCCGGTCCTACGAGCAGTACTTC. Translation gives CASGGGGRSYEQYF.

CDR3 coding DNA: TGTGCCAGTAGTATAGGACGGGGACTCAACTATGGCTACACCTTC. This gives the protein CASSIGRGLNYGYTF. The genes are TRBV19 and TRBJ1-2; perhaps TRBD1 as D (5 bases). Germline CDR1 LNHDA, CDR2 SQIVND (reference sequence). V lost 1 base, J lost 2 bases, and 11 bases lay in between. This CDR3 is built from 15 residues. The complete variable domain, with remaining parts taken from reference TRBV19 and TRBJ1-2, reads DGGITQSPKYLFRKEGQNVTLSCEQNLNHDAMYWYRQDPGQGLRLIYYSQIVNDFQKGDIAEGYSVSREKKESFPLTVTSAQKNPTAFYLCASSIGRGLNYGYTFGSGTRLTVV.

The J gene is TRBJ2-1, the V gene TRBV4-1; 10 nucleotides match TRBD2. Germline CDR1 is MGHRA and CDR2 is YSYEKL. Trimming took 4 bases from V and 9 from J; bases not matched to a gene: 12. The CDR3 loop spans 16 amino acids. This CDR3 reads CASSPGSGGALLEQFF. DNA for the CDR3: TGCGCCAGCAGCCCTGGGAGCGGGGGGGCCTTGCTTGAGCAGTTCTTC.

CDR3 region: CASSPGYTGELFF. For the CDR3, the DNA is TGTGCCAGCAGTCCAGGGTACACCGGGGAGCTGTTTTTT. The chain has TRBV28 and TRBJ2-2, with D possibly matching TRBD1 (5 bases). The CDR3 has 13 amino acids. Per the germline V gene, CDR1 is MDHEN and CDR2 is SYDVKM. V dropped 5 bases and J dropped 3 bases, with 7 bases sitting between them.

The chain couples TRBV3-1 (or the pseudogene TRBV3-2) to TRBJ2-7; D unresolved. The CDR3 is made up of 13 amino acids. CDR1 and CDR2 (germline): LGHDT, YNNKEL (reference sequence). V lost 3 bases, J lost 0 bases, and 6 bases lay in between. The CDR3 region is CASSQSNSYEQYF. The CDR3 DNA is TGTGCCAGCAGCCAGAGTAACTCCTACGAGCAGTACTTC.

This chain uses TRBV19 with TRBJ1-1, with a tentative D call TRBD1 (6 bases). Looked up from germline, CDR1 is LNHDA and CDR2 is SQIVND (reference sequence). The CDR3 sequence is 15 residues long. With 3 bases removed from V and 0 bases from J, the gap between germline ends came to 11 bases. CDR3: CASSMIEGVNTEAFF. DNA of the CDR3: TGTGCCAGTAGTATGATCGAGGGGGTGAACACTGAAGCTTTCTTT.

The chain links TRBV7-9 to TRBJ2-2, with D unresolved. V was pared by 2 bases and J by 7 bases, with 14 bases between. The CDR3 extends over 15 amino acids. Germline loops: CDR1 SEHNR, CDR2 FQNEAQ (reference sequence). Here the CDR3 DNA reads TGTGCCAGCAGCTTAAGCCTCTCGGGTCACGGGGAGCTGTTTTTT. It yields the protein CASSLSLSGHGELFF. The full variable domain, its missing parts supplied by reference TRBV7-9 and TRBJ2-2, is DTGVSQNPRHKITKRGQNVTFRCDPISEHNRLYWYRQTLGQGPEFLTYFQNEAQLEKSRLLSDRFSAERPKGSFSTLEIQRTEQGDSAMYLCASSLSLSGHGELFFGEGSRLTVL.